This is a list of T cell receptor beta chains from one sample in a study of OX40 agonist ivuxolimab in advanced cancers. Measured with immunoSEQ multiplex PCR; TCRdb has only the in-frame clones, and not every one. The sample lists roughly 110,000 clones, just over 90% occurring once. The sample consisted of CD4+ or CD8+ T cells sorted from blood, taken in a trial of the OX40 agonist ivuxolimab. These receptors all come from an adult with an advanced solid tumor such as melanoma, head and neck, liver or kidney cancer. Each CDR3 is given with its conserved first and last residue. The D gene is left open where the match is weak. The listing skips clone size in some rows; elsewhere it reads once, few, many or a size class.

d_gene	v_gene	j_gene	abundance	CDR3aa	CDR3nt
.	TRBV11-3	TRBJ2-2	.	CASSSRQGAGELFF	TGTGCCAGCAGCTCCCGCCAAGGGGCCGGGGAGCTGTTTTTT
.	TRBV30	TRBJ2-1	.	CAWSVESSYNEQFF	TGTGCCTGGAGTGTAGAGTCCAGTTACAATGAGCAGTTCTTC
.	TRBV2	TRBJ2-3	.	CASSPEAGPDTQYF	TGTGCCAGCAGCCCTGAGGCGGGGCCAGATACGCAGTATTTT
.	TRBV30	TRBJ2-7	.	CAWNHVGMGEWYF	TGTGCCTGGAATCATGTCGGGATGGGCGAGTGGTACTTC
.	TRBV29-1	TRBJ2-3	.	CSVELASDTQYF	TGCAGCGTTGAACTAGCGTCAGATACGCAGTATTTT
.	TRBV5-6	TRBJ1-2	.	CASSLWWAGYTF	TGTGCCAGCAGCTTGTGGTGGGCTGGCTACACCTTC
.	TRBV7-2	TRBJ1-6	.	CASTPGASANSPLHF	TGTGCCAGCACCCCGGGGGCAAGTGCTAATTCACCCCTCCACTTT
.	TRBV6-6	TRBJ1-2	.	CASSYPKGGYTF	TGTGCCAGCAGTTACCCGAAGGGGGGCTACACCTTC
.	TRBV6-5	TRBJ2-7	.	CALKGTKETYEQYF	TGTGCCCTCAAAGGGACAAAAGAGACCTACGAGCAGTACTTC
.	TRBV5-4	TRBJ1-3	.	CASSHGGRSFSGNTIYF	TGTGCCAGCAGCCACGGCGGCAGATCGTTCTCTGGAAACACCATATATTTT
.	TRBV27	TRBJ2-2	.	CASSFFSGELFF	TGTGCCAGCAGTTTTTTTAGCGGAGAGCTGTTTTTT
.	TRBV18	TRBJ1-4	.	CASSRGDLGKLFF	TGTGCCAGCTCACGGGGAGACCTGGGAAAACTGTTTTTT
TRBD1	TRBV28	TRBJ1-3	once	CASSLHRGTGNTIYF	TGTGCCAGCAGTTTGCACAGGGGGACCGGAAACACCATATATTTT
TRBD2	TRBV25-1	TRBJ2-3	.	CASSGGGGFKGDTQYF	TGTGCCAGCAGTGGAGGCGGGGGGTTCAAGGGGGATACGCAGTATTTT
.	TRBV2	TRBJ1-5	.	CASSFDEPQHF	TGTGCCAGCAGTTTTGATGAGCCCCAGCATTTT
.	TRBV19	TRBJ1-5	.	CASKGGGNQPQHF	TGTGCCAGTAAAGGAGGGGGCAATCAGCCCCAGCATTTT
.	TRBV5-4	TRBJ2-2	.	CASSLDGGDFPGELFF	TGTGCCAGCAGCTTGGACGGCGGGGACTTTCCGGGGGAGCTGTTTTTT
TRBD1	TRBV29-1	TRBJ1-4	.	CSVEGTGDSEKLFF	TGCAGCGTTGAAGGGACAGGGGACAGTGAAAAACTGTTTTTT
.	TRBV7-7	TRBJ2-3	.	CASSLGARNRGTDTQYF	TGTGCTAGCAGCTTAGGGGCCCGGAACAGGGGCACAGATACGCAGTATTTT
TRBD1	TRBV19	TRBJ2-3	.	CASSRSGQGAGDTQYF	TGTGCCAGTAGTAGAAGTGGACAGGGGGCTGGAGATACGCAGTATTTT
.	TRBV5-6	TRBJ2-7	few	CASSRLGLNYEQYF	TGTGCCAGCAGCAGGTTAGGACTAAACTACGAGCAGTACTTC
.	TRBV11-2	TRBJ2-3	.	CASSRGLSTDTQYF	TGTGCCAGCAGCCGGGGTCTCAGCACAGATACGCAGTATTTT
.	TRBV6-1	TRBJ1-6	once	CASRDNSDSPLHF	TGTGCCAGCAGGGATAACAGCGATTCACCCCTCCACTTT
.	TRBV6-1	TRBJ2-7	.	CASSNPDEQYF	TGTGCCAGCAGTAACCCCGACGAGCAGTACTTC
.	TRBV10-1	TRBJ1-5	few	CASSESRVQPQHF	TGCGCCAGCAGTGAGTCAAGGGTTCAGCCCCAGCATTTT
.	TRBV7-7	TRBJ2-5	.	CASSPRQAQETQYF	TGTGCCAGCAGCCCAAGACAGGCTCAAGAGACCCAGTACTTC
.	TRBV13	TRBJ1-1	.	CASSLSVNTEAFF	TGTGCCAGCAGCTTATCAGTCAACACTGAAGCTTTCTTT
.	TRBV5-5	TRBJ2-7	.	CASSLLGGPTF	TGTGCCAGCAGCTTGCTGGGGGGGCCTACCTTC
.	TRBV30	TRBJ1-4	.	CAWDIYGGGRKLFF	TGTGCCTGGGATATCTACGGCGGGGGACGAAAACTGTTTTTT
TRBD2	TRBV10-3	TRBJ2-2	.	CASGGRTGFTGELFF	TGTGCCAGCGGGGGGAGGACTGGATTCACCGGGGAGCTGTTTTTT
.	TRBV6-5	TRBJ2-1	.	CASSEQGLYNEQFF	TGTGCCAGCAGTGAACAGGGACTCTACAATGAGCAGTTCTTC
.	TRBV5-6	TRBJ2-7	.	CASRGAESIYEQYF	TGTGCCAGCCGGGGGGCGGAGAGTATATACGAGCAGTACTTC
.	TRBV7-9	TRBJ1-2	few	CASSPWGGYTF	TGTGCCAGCAGCCCTTGGGGTGGCTACACCTTC
.	TRBV28	TRBJ2-3	.	CASRDSNTDTQYF	TGTGCCAGCCGGGACTCCAACACAGATACGCAGTATTTT